This T cell receptor (beta chain) appears in the sequencing data of a study of shared clonotypes between healthy human individuals. Whole-study findings and limits: Among non-shared clonotypes, generation probabilities were lower than among those shared by all four donors.

The germline V gene has CDR1 SNHLY and CDR2 FYNNEI. V was cut by 1 base and J by 8 bases, with 13 bases left in between. The length of the CDR3 is 14 residues. The genomic DNA of each subset was split evenly across several immunoSEQ plates. Per sorted-subset replicate PCR, input was roughly 200 ng DNA, representing around 28,000 T cell genomes. Profiling relied on immunoSEQ multiplex PCR, and the TCRdb table lists in-frame clones only, not all of them. Of millions of clones in the sample, roughly 95% were seen once. To note about this clone: Its specificity is unknown.

Sequenced input: naive CD4+ T cells sorted from blood. Described subset: CD45RA+ positively selected. The chain is built from TRBV2 and TRBJ2-3; D is unclear. This receptor was taken from a man between 18 and 35 years old in good health. CDR3 sequence: CASSEEMGSTTQYF. The CDR3 region has the DNA TGTGCCAGCAGTGAAGAGATGGGAAGCACTACGCAGTATTTT.